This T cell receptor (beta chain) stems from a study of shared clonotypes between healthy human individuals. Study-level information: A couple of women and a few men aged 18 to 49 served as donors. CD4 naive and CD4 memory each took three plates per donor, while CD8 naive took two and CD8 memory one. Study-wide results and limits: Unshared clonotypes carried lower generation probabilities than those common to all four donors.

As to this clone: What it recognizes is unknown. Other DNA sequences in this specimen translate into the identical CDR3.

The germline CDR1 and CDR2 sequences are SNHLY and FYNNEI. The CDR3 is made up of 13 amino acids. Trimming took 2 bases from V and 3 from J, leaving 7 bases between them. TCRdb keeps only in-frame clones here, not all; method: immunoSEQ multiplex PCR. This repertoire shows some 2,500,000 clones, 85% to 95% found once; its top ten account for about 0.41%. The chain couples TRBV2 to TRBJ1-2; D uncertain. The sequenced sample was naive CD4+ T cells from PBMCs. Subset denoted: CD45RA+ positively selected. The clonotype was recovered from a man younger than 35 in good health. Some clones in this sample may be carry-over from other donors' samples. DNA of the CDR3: TGTGCCAGCAGTGAATTGGGGTACTATGGCTACACCTTC. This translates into CASSELGYYGYTF.